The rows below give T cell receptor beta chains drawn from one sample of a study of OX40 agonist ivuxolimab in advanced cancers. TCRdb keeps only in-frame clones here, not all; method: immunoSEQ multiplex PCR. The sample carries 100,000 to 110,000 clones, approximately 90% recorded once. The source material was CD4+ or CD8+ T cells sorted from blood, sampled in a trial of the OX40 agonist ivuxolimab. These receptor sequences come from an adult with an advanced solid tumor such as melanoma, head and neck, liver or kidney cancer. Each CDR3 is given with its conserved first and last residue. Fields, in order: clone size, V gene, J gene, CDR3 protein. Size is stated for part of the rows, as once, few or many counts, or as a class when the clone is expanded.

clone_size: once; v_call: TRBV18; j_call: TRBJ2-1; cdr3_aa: CASSPSLAGGRQEQFF
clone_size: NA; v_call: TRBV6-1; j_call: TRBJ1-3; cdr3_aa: CASSESGSGNTIYF
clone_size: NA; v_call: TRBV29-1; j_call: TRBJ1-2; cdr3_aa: CSGRQGTKDGYTF
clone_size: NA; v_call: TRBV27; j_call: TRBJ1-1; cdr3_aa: CASSNYGQGSTEAFF
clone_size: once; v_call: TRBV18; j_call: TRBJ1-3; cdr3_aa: CASSPQGVGNTIYF
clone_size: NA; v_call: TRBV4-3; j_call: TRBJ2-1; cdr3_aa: CASKGGVPRYNEQFF
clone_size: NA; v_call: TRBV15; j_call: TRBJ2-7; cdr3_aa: CATSRDGDGLLEQYF
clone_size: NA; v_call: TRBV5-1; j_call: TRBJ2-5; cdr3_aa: CASSLTSSGETQYF
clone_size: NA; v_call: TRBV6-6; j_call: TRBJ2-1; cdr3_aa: CASSYSTHRTNNEQFF
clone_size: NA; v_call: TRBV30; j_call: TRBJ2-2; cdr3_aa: CAWRGGTVNTGELFF
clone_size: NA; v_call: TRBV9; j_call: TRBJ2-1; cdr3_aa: CASSPLGDWLYNEQFF
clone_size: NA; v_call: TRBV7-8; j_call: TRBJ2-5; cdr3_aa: CASSLGLSGETQYF
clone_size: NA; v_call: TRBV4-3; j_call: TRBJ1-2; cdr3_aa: CASSQIKDGSYNYGYTF
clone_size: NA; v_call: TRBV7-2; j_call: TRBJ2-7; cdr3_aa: CASSQNSRDEQYF
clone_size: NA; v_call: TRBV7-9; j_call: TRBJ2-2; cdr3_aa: CASSPGLAGGPSHTGELFF
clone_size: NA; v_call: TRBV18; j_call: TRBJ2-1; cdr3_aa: CASSPQVGFDEQFF
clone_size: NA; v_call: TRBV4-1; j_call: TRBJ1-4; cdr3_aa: CASSYRDARNEKLFF
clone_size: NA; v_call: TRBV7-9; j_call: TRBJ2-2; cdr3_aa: CASSPGTGFYTGELFF
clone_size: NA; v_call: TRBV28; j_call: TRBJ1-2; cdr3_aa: CASSFSRGGYTF
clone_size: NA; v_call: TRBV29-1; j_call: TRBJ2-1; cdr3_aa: CSAPTSYFRNEQFF
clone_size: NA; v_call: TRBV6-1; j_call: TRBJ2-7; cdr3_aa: CASSEPGTGSDEQYF
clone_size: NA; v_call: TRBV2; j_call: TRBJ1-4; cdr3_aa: CASRGLRTGLNEKLFF
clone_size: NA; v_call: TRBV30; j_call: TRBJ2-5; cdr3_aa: CAWSVGVLAGGQETQYF
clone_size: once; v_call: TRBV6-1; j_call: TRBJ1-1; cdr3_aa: CASSLAGTTRQAFF
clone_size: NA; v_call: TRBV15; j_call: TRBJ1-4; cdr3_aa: CATSREAVATNEKLFF
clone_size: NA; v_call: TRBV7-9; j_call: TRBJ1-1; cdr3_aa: CASSLTGKNTEAFF
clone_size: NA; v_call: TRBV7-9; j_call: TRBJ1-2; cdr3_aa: CASSLGQGAGGYTF
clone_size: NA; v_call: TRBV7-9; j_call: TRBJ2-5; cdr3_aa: CASSSTGGFETQYF
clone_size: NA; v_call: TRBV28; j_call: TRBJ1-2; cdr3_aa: CASSTTTGAGYTF
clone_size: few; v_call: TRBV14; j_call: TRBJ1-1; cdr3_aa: CASSPDMNTEAFF
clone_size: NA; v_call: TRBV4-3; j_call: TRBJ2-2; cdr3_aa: CASSQGKGGPSNTGELFF
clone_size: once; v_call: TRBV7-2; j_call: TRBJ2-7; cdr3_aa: CASSSKAGRSYEQYF
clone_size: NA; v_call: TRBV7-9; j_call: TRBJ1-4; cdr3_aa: CASSLPLANEKLFF
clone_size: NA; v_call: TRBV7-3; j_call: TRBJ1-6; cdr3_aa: CASSRSPSNSPLHF
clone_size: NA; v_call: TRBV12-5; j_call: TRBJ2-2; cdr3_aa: CASGLADHGPGELFF